This TCR beta chain was identified in a study of response to subunit inactivated influenza vaccine. Study-wide results and limits: It was the authors' suggestion that each seasonal influenza vaccination recruits few new T cells.

TCRdb passed the RT-PCR reads through MiXCR, listing each CDR3 protein once. Of fewer than 700,000 distinct CDR3 sequences in the sample, 10% to 15% were seen once. Of note for this clonotype: Its antigen remains unknown.

The germline gives CDR1 SEHNR, CDR2 FQNEAQ (reference sequence). The CDR3 covers 14 residues. Deletions cut 1 base from V and 0 bases from J, with 7 bases between. The chain has TRBV7-9 and TRBJ2-7; D may be TRBD1 (5 bases). Specimen: PBMCs from blood, collected more than 35 days after vaccination. The TCR comes from a man in his forties or fifties who received an inactivated influenza vaccine. The DNA of the CDR3 is TGTGCCAGCAGCTTAGGCAGGGACTCCTACGAGCAGTACTTC. Protein: CASSLGRDSYEQYF.